This T cell receptor (beta chain) was sequenced during a study of shared clonotypes between healthy human individuals. Across the study: CD4 naive and memory got three plates each, CD8 naive two, CD8 memory one.

Between the trimmed V and J ends, which lost 2 bases and 9 bases, there was a span of 10 bases. There are 12 residues in the CDR3. Per the germline V gene, CDR1 is SGHRS and CDR2 is YFSETQ. Both subsets, CD45RA+ naive and CD45RA-negative memory, were split from the CD4+ cells. Sequencing was at deep level. In the original analysis: ImmunoSEQ supplied junction-only sequences lacking quality scores, so filtering was different. Clones were read by immunoSEQ multiplex PCR, and TCRdb kept only the in-frame ones, dropping some. V and J calls and clone size are given by that table; D and trimming were obtained from the DNA. The table has over a million clones, roughly 80% seen once.

The chain uses TRBV5-1 and TRBJ2-3; D is unresolved. The TCR originated in a man younger than 35 in good health. The sample comprised memory CD4+ T cells sorted from blood. Indicated subset: CD45RA-negative fraction. CDR3 protein: CASSFTMGTQYF. The CDR3 DNA reads as TGCGCCAGCAGCTTCACTATGGGCACGCAGTATTTT.